Following are 14 T cell receptor beta chains from one sample sequenced in a study of cytomegalovirus exposure and HLA in healthy donors. Generated by immunoSEQ multiplex PCR, the TCRdb table keeps only in-frame clones and is missing some. The data contain 180,000 or so clones, roughly 88% of them singletons. Sequenced input: PBMCs. The receptor set was obtained from a woman between 25 and 40 years old in good health and CMV-seropositive.

To note about this clone: This sample includes further DNA sequences coding for the same CDR3. The V gene is TRBV28, the J gene TRBJ2-2; unclear D gene. The ends were cut back, 6 bases at V and 4 bases at J, with 9 bases in the middle. This CDR3 is built from 13 residues. CDR1 MDHEN and CDR2 SYDVKM come from the germline V gene. The CDR3 loop is CASRPPGTGELFF. CDR3 DNA: TGTGCCAGCAGGCCCCCGGGCACCGGGGAGCTGTTTTTT.

The gene calls are TRBV10-2 and TRBJ2-3; 12 nucleotides line up with TRBD2. Losses at the gene ends were 7 bases for V and 9 bases for J; bases not matched to a gene: 11. This CDR3 contains 15 residues. Germline V gene sequence: CDR1 WSHSY, CDR2 SAAADI. In nucleotides, the CDR3 is TGCGCCAGCACCGGACTAGCGGGAACACTCCGGACGCAGTATTTT. Translating it yields CASTGLAGTLRTQYF.

The chain links TRBV30 to TRBJ2-1, with 11 bases aligning to TRBD2. Germline CDR1 GTSNPN, CDR2 SVGIG (reference sequence). CDR3 size: 15 residues. The trim removed 3 bases at V and 9 bases at J, leaving 10 bases unmatched. CDR3 sequence (DNA): TGTGCCTGGAGCGAACTAGCGGGAGAGTGGAGTGAGCAGTTCTTC. It specifies CAWSELAGEWSEQFF.

This clone appeared a single time. The chain combines TRBV28 with TRBJ2-3; D not certain. Deletions cut 3 bases from V and 6 bases from J, with 10 bases between. The CDR3 has 13 residues. The germline CDR1 and CDR2 sequences are MDHEN and SYDVKM. This CDR3 reads CASSLPDTDTQYF. CDR3 in DNA: TGTGCCAGCAGTTTGCCAGATACGGATACGCAGTATTTT.

V and J are TRBV18 and TRBJ2-5; D is possibly TRBD2 (5 bases). Germline V gives CDR1 KGHSH, CDR2 LQKENI. The CDR3 sequence is 14 residues long. V gave up 1 base and J gave up 4 bases, with 10 bases separating them. The CDR3 is CASSPLAGGETQYF. As DNA, the CDR3 is TGTGCCAGCTCACCACTGGCGGGTGGAGAGACCCAGTACTTC.

The J gene is TRBJ1-1, the V gene TRBV19; D gene uncertain. The CDR3 spans 11 residues. The ends were cut back, 3 bases at V and 8 bases at J, with 7 bases in the middle. Germline V CDR1 and CDR2: LNHDA, SQIVND (reference sequence). CDR3 amino acids: CASSMRAEAFF. The CDR3 nucleotides read TGTGCCAGTAGTATGCGTGCCGAAGCTTTCTTT. The whole variable domain, remainder taken from reference TRBV19 and TRBJ1-1, is DGGITQSPKYLFRKEGQNVTLSCEQNLNHDAMYWYRQDPGQGLRLIYYSQIVNDFQKGDIAEGYSVSREKKESFPLTVTSAQKNPTAFYLCASSMRAEAFFGQGTRLTVV.

The chain links TRBV15 to TRBJ1-5, with TRBD1 matching over 7 bases. V shed 6 bases, J shed 1 base, and the junction held 9 bases outside the gene matches. Germline-derived CDR1 and CDR2 are LNHNV and YYDKDF (reference sequence). CDR3 size: 16 residues. Here the CDR3 reads CATRDHRGQSNQPQHF. Written as DNA, the CDR3 is TGTGCCACCAGGGATCACAGGGGACAAAGCAATCAGCCCCAGCATTTT.

This chain links TRBV7-6 with TRBJ2-1; the match to TRBD2 covers 9 bases. Per the germline V gene, CDR1 is SGHVS and CDR2 is FNYEAQ. The CDR3 runs 16 residues. Trimming took 4 bases from V and 9 from J; bases not matched to a gene: 13. CDR3 DNA: TGTGCCAGCAGCTCATGGCGGGAGGGGATCGTGGGTGAGCAGTTCTTC. Translation: CASSSWREGIVGEQFF.

The chain links TRBV9 to TRBJ2-7; D remains unclear. Trimming removed 4 bases at V and 2 bases at J, with 19 bases between. CDR3 length: 16 residues. Germline lookup yields CDR1 SGDLS and CDR2 YYNGEE. CDR3 protein: CASSTSPQAVPYEQYF. The CDR3 DNA is TGTGCCAGCAGCACCAGTCCTCAGGCCGTCCCCTACGAGCAGTACTTC.

The gene calls are TRBV25-1 and TRBJ2-6, with 9 nucleotides matching TRBD1. The CDR3 consists of 18 residues. Germline-derived CDR1 and CDR2 are MGHDK and SYGVNS. V shed 5 bases, J shed 0 bases, and the junction held 8 bases outside the gene matches. The CDR3 DNA reads as TGTGCCAGCAGTCCTCCGGGACAGGGAGTCTCTGGGGCCAACGTCCTGACTTTC. It encodes CASSPPGQGVSGANVLTF.

CDR3 protein: CASSEDRYEQYF. The DNA for the CDR3 is TGTGCCAGCAGTGAGGACAGGTACGAGCAGTACTTC. This sequence joins TRBV25-1 and TRBJ2-7; TRBD1 aligns across 7 bases. This CDR3 contains 12 residues. CDR1 and CDR2 (germline): MGHDK, SYGVNS. Trimming removed 3 bases from V and 4 bases from J; junction bases left unmatched: 0.

V gene TRBV28 combines with J gene TRBJ1-2; weak D call: TRBD1 (6 bases). The CDR3 loop spans 15 amino acids. Trimming stripped 6 bases from V and 4 bases from J, with 18 bases between. Germline V gene data show CDR1 as MDHEN and CDR2 as SYDVKM. The CDR3 reads CASRKTTGHGYGYTF. The CDR3 nucleotides are TGTGCCAGCAGAAAGACCACAGGGCACGGCTATGGCTACACCTTC.

This clone was counted only a few times. This chain links TRBV25-1 with TRBJ1-5; a weak D match, TRBD1 (6 bases). The CDR3 has 13 residues. V dropped 6 bases and J dropped 3 bases, with 9 bases sitting between them. CDR1 is MGHDK, CDR2 SYGVNS, per germline. The CDR3 sequence is CASRQGPNQPQHF. For the CDR3, the DNA is TGTGCCAGCAGACAGGGCCCCAATCAGCCCCAGCATTTT.

The chain combines TRBV29-1 with TRBJ2-3; D remains ambiguous. Germline-derived CDR1 and CDR2 are SQVTM and ANQGSEA. This CDR3 comprises 11 residues. V was clipped by 7 bases and J by 5 bases, with 10 bases between them. For the CDR3, the DNA is TGCAGCGCTCTACGAGAAGATACGCAGTATTTT. It yields the protein CSALREDTQYF.